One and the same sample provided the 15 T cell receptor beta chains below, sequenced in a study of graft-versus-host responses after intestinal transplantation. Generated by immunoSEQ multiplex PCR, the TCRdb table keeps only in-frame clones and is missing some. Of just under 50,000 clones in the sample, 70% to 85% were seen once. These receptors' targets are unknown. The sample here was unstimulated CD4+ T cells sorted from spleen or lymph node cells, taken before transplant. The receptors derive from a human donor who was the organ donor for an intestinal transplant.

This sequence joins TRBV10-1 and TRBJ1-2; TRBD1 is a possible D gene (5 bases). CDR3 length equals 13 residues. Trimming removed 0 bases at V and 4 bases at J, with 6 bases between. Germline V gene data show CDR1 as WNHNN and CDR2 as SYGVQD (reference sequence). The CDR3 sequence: CASSESGTYGYTF. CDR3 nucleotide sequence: TGCGCCAGCAGTGAGTCAGGGACCTATGGCTACACCTTC.

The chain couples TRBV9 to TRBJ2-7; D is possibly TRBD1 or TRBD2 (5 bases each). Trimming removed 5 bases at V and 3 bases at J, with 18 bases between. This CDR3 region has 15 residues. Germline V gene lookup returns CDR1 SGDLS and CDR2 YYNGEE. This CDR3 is CASSLGTTGLYEQYF. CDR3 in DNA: TGTGCCAGCAGTTTGGGGACCACCGGCCTCTACGAGCAGTACTTC.

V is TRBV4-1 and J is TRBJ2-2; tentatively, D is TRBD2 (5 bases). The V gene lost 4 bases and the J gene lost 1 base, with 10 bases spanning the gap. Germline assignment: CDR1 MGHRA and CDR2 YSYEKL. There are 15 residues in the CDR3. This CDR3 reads CASSPRGRNTGELFF. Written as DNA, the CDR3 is TGCGCCAGCAGCCCCAGAGGGAGGAACACCGGGGAGCTGTTTTTT.

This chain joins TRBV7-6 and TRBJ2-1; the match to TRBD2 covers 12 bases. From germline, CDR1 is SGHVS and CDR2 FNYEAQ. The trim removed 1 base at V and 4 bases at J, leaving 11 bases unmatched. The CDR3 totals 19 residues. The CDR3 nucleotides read TGTGCCAGCAGCTTAGTTGCGACTAGCGGGGGAGGGAGGTACAATGAGCAGTTCTTC. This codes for CASSLVATSGGGRYNEQFF.

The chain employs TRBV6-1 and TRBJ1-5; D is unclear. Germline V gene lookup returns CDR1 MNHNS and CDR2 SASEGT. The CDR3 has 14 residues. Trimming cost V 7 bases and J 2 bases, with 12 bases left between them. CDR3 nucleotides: TGTGCCAGCAAACGGGGAGTGGGCAATCAGCCCCAGCATTTT. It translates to CASKRGVGNQPQHF.

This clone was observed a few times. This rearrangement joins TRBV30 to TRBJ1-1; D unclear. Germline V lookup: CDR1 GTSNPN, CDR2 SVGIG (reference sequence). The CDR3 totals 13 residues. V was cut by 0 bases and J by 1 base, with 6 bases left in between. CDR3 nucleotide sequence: TGTGCCTGGAGTGTACGGGAGAACACTGAAGCTTTCTTT. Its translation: CAWSVRENTEAFF.

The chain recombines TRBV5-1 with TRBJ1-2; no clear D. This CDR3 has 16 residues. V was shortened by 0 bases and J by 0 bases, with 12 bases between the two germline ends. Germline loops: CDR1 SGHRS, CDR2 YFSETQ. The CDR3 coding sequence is TGCGCCAGCAGCTTGGAACTACCCGCTACTAACTATGGCTACACCTTC. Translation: CASSLELPATNYGYTF.

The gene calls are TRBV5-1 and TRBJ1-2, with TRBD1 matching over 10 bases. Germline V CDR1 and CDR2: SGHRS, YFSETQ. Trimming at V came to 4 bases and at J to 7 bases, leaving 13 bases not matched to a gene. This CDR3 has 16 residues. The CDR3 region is CASSPGQGSQVGGYTF. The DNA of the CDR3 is TGCGCCAGCAGCCCGGGACAGGGGAGTCAAGTAGGTGGCTACACCTTC.

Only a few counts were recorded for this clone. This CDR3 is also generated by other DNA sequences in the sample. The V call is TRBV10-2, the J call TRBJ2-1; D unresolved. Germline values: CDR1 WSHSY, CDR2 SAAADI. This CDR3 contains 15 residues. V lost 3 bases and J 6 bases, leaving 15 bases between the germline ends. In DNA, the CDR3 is TGCGCCAGCAGTGAAGCTCGGAGCGCCGGCAATGAGCAGTTCTTC. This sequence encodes CASSEARSAGNEQFF.

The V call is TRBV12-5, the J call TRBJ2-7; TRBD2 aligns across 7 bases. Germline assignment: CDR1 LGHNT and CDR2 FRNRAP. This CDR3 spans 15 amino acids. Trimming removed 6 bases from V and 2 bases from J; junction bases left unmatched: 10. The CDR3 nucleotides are TGTGCTAGTGGCTGGGGGGAGGGCCCCCCCTACGAGCAGTACTTC. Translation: CASGWGEGPPYEQYF. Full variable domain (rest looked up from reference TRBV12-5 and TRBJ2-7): DARVTQTPRHKVTEMGQEVTMRCQPILGHNTVFWYRQTMMQGLELLAYFRNRAPLDDSGMPKDRFSAEMPDATLATLKIQPSEPRDSAVYFCASGWGEGPPYEQYFGPGTRLTVT.

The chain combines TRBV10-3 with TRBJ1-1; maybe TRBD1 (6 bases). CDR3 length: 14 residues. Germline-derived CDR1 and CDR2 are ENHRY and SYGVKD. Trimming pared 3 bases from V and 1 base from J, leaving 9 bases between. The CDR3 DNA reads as TGTGCCATCAGTGAAGGGGGGCGGAACACTGAAGCTTTCTTT. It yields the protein CAISEGGRNTEAFF.

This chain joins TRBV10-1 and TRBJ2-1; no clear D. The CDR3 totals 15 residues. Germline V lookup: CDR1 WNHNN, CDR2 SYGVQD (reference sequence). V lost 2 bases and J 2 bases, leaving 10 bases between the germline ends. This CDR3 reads CASSERQLTYNEQFF. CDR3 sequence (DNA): TGCGCCAGCAGTGAGAGGCAGCTAACCTACAATGAGCAGTTCTTC.

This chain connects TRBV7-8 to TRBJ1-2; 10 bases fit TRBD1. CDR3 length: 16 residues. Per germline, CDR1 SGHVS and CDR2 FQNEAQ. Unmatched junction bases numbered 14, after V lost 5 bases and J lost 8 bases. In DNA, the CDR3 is TGTGCCAGCAGCCCCGGACCAATGGGACAGGGGAGAGGCTACACCTTC. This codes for CASSPGPMGQGRGYTF. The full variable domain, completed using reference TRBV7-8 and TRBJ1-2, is GAGVSQSPRYKVAKRGQDVALRCDPISGHVSLFWYQQALGQGPEFLTYFQNEAQLDKSGLPSDRFFAERPEGSVSTLKIQRTQQEDSAVYLCASSPGPMGQGRGYTFGSGTRLTVV.

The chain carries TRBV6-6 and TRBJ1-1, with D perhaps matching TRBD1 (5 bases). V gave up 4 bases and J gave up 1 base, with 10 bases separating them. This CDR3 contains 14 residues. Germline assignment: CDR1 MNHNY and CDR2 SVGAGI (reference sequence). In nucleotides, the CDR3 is TGTGCCAGCAGTTCGGCGGGGCGGAACACTGAAGCTTTCTTT. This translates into CASSSAGRNTEAFF.

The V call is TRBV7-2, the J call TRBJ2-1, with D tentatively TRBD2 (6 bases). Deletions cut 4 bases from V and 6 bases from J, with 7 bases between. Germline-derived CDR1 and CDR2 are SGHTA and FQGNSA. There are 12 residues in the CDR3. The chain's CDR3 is CASSSGGNEQFF. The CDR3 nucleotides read TGTGCCAGCAGCTCCGGGGGCAATGAGCAGTTCTTC.